This T cell receptor beta chain was profiled in a study of OX40 agonist ivuxolimab in advanced cancers. The data were produced by immunoSEQ multiplex PCR, yet TCRdb's version contains in-frame clones alone and is incomplete. The sample shows tens of thousands of clones, around 90% of them seen only once. Germline loops: CDR1 LGHNA, CDR2 YNFKEQ. Trimming removed 0 bases at V and 1 base at J, with 12 bases between. The CDR3 extends over 17 amino acids. This clonotype originated in an adult with an advanced solid tumor such as melanoma, head and neck, liver or kidney cancer. V is TRBV4-2 and J is TRBJ2-2, with unresolved D. This specimen consisted of CD4+ or CD8+ T cells sorted from blood, obtained in a trial of the OX40 agonist ivuxolimab. This CDR3 is CASSQDYTDLNTGELFF. In DNA, the CDR3 is TGTGCCAGCAGCCAAGATTATACGGACCTGAACACCGGGGAGCTGTTTTTT.